This T cell receptor beta chain was identified during a study of CD8+CD57+ T cells in acquired aplastic anemia. Findings of the study overall: In CD8+ cells, Simpson's diversity showed no significant difference between patients and controls. Found in both controls and patients were around 29 CD8+ CDR3 sequences.

Turning to this clonotype: The target antigen is unknown.

CDR1 and CDR2 (germline): DFQATT, SNEGSKA (reference sequence). The CDR3 spans 13 residues. V gave up 0 bases and J gave up 3 bases, with 9 bases separating them. The patients chosen for sequencing had shown expansion of CD8+CD57+ cells (detected by flow cytometry). Every patient was diagnosed with severe acquired aplastic anemia. Patients were treatment-naive when blood was sampled. CDR3 and TCR beta VDJ profiling relied on a genomic DNA template. TCRdb independently ran MiXCR on the reads; one entry per CDR3 protein. The table has 180,000 or so distinct CDR3 sequences, under 50% seen once. The receptor's source is a human donor with aplastic anemia. V usage is TRBV20-1 and J usage is TRBJ2-7; D not resolved. Sequencing was done on a sample of sorted CD4+, CD8+, or CD8+CD57+ T cells (not recorded which) from PBMCs. The CDR3 is CSAREVVVYEQYF. CDR3 coding DNA: TGCAGTGCTAGAGAAGTGGTTGTCTACGAGCAGTACTTC.